These T cell receptor beta chains were read from a single sample in a study of blood T cell repertoires in COVID-19. Sequencing was performed with immunoSEQ multiplex PCR; in TCRdb, only in-frame clones are kept and a portion is missing. The table has around 160,000 clones, 81% seen once; the top ten hold roughly 8.3%. The sample consisted of peripheral blood. The receptors were gathered from a human donor with acute or convalescent COVID-19. The donor label of this sample is uncertain. The CDR3 runs from the conserved cysteine through the conserved F or W. Fields, in order: clone size, J gene, D gene, V gene, CDR3 protein, CDR3 DNA. A D gene is named only where the DNA matches it firmly. The size entry is marked missing in some rows and otherwise reads once, few, many or a size class.

clone_size: .; j_call: TRBJ1-1; d_call: .; v_call: TRBV6-5; cdr3_aa: CASSHREGEAFF; cdr3_nt: TGTGCCAGCAGTCACAGGGAAGGTGAAGCTTTCTTT
clone_size: .; j_call: TRBJ2-3; d_call: TRBD1; v_call: TRBV28; cdr3_aa: CASSFGTAISTDTQYF; cdr3_nt: TGTGCCAGCAGTTTTGGGACAGCTATTAGCACAGATACGCAGTATTTT
clone_size: .; j_call: TRBJ1-2; d_call: TRBD1; v_call: TRBV13; cdr3_aa: CASSPWDRALGGYTF; cdr3_nt: TGTGCCAGCAGCCCTTGGGACAGGGCGTTAGGTGGCTACACCTTC
clone_size: few; j_call: TRBJ2-2; d_call: TRBD2; v_call: TRBV9; cdr3_aa: CASSSTGTSGGAGTGELFF; cdr3_nt: TGTGCCAGCAGCTCTACAGGGACTAGCGGGGGGGCTGGCACCGGGGAGCTGTTTTTT
clone_size: .; j_call: TRBJ2-7; d_call: .; v_call: TRBV7-9; cdr3_aa: CASSTPDSSSYEQYF; cdr3_nt: TGTGCCAGCAGCACGCCCGACAGCAGCTCCTACGAGCAGTACTTC
clone_size: .; j_call: TRBJ1-1; d_call: TRBD1; v_call: TRBV7-9; cdr3_aa: CASSVGDRGTEAFF; cdr3_nt: TGTGCCAGCAGCGTAGGGGACAGGGGCACTGAAGCTTTCTTT
clone_size: .; j_call: TRBJ1-2; d_call: .; v_call: TRBV6-5; cdr3_aa: CASTDRYGYTF; cdr3_nt: TGTGCCAGCACCGATCGGTATGGCTACACCTTC
clone_size: .; j_call: TRBJ2-7; d_call: TRBD1; v_call: TRBV6-5; cdr3_aa: CASSQGTASSYEQYF; cdr3_nt: TGTGCCAGCAGCCAAGGGACAGCAAGCTCCTACGAGCAGTACTTC
clone_size: once; j_call: TRBJ1-4; d_call: .; v_call: TRBV6-5; cdr3_aa: CASSYVGGPTNEKLFF; cdr3_nt: TGTGCCAGCAGTTACGTCGGGGGTCCCACTAATGAAAAACTGTTTTTT
clone_size: .; j_call: TRBJ2-6; d_call: .; v_call: TRBV5-1; cdr3_aa: CASSLTGSGANVLTF; cdr3_nt: TGCGCCAGCAGCTTGACGGGCTCTGGGGCCAACGTCCTGACTTTC
clone_size: .; j_call: TRBJ1-5; d_call: .; v_call: TRBV19; cdr3_aa: CASSIFEGNQPQHF; cdr3_nt: TGTGCCAGTAGTATTTTTGAGGGAAATCAGCCCCAGCATTTT
clone_size: few; j_call: TRBJ1-4; d_call: TRBD1; v_call: TRBV5-1; cdr3_aa: CASSLQGAGEKLFF; cdr3_nt: TGCGCCAGCAGCTTACAGGGGGCCGGGGAAAAACTGTTTTTT
clone_size: .; j_call: TRBJ2-3; d_call: .; v_call: TRBV18; cdr3_aa: CASSPPTEETDTQYF; cdr3_nt: TGTGCCAGCTCACCTCCGACAGAGGAGACAGATACGCAGTATTTT
clone_size: .; j_call: TRBJ2-7; d_call: .; v_call: TRBV10-3; cdr3_aa: CAISEPKRAVYEQYF; cdr3_nt: TGTGCCATCAGTGAGCCCAAGAGGGCTGTCTACGAGCAGTACTTC
clone_size: few; j_call: TRBJ2-7; d_call: .; v_call: TRBV24-1; cdr3_aa: CATSGSSYEQYF; cdr3_nt: TGTGCCACCAGCGGTTCGTCCTACGAGCAGTACTTC
clone_size: .; j_call: TRBJ1-2; d_call: .; v_call: TRBV5-4; cdr3_aa: CASSRGGAGQGYTF; cdr3_nt: TGTGCCAGCAGCCGGGGCGGGGCAGGGCAAGGCTACACCTTC
clone_size: .; j_call: TRBJ1-4; d_call: TRBD1; v_call: TRBV11-2; cdr3_aa: CASSLGTGRNEKLFF; cdr3_nt: TGTGCCAGCAGCTTAGGGACAGGGCGGAATGAAAAACTGTTTTTT
clone_size: .; j_call: TRBJ1-6; d_call: .; v_call: TRBV7-2; cdr3_aa: CASSHREVSSPLHF; cdr3_nt: TGTGCCAGCAGCCACAGGGAAGTAAGTTCACCCCTCCACTTT
clone_size: .; j_call: TRBJ1-2; d_call: .; v_call: TRBV2; cdr3_aa: CASSPLNRDGYTF; cdr3_nt: TGTGCCAGCAGTCCCTTAAACAGGGACGGCTACACCTTC
clone_size: .; j_call: TRBJ2-6; d_call: TRBD1; v_call: TRBV2; cdr3_aa: CASSKDRAGANVLTF; cdr3_nt: TGTGCCAGCAGTAAGGACAGGGCTGGGGCCAACGTCCTGACTTTC
clone_size: .; j_call: TRBJ2-7; d_call: .; v_call: TRBV5-4; cdr3_aa: CASSPGSAGEQYF; cdr3_nt: TGTGCCAGCAGCCCCGGGTCCGCGGGGGAGCAGTACTTC
clone_size: .; j_call: TRBJ1-5; d_call: .; v_call: TRBV9; cdr3_aa: CASSVGSGFNQPQHF; cdr3_nt: TGTGCCAGCAGCGTAGGGTCAGGCTTCAATCAGCCCCAGCATTTT
clone_size: .; j_call: TRBJ1-2; d_call: TRBD1; v_call: TRBV10-3; cdr3_aa: CAITAGPGGNGYTF; cdr3_nt: TGTGCCATCACGGCGGGGCCAGGGGGGAATGGCTACACCTTC
clone_size: .; j_call: TRBJ1-1; d_call: .; v_call: TRBV7-9; cdr3_aa: CASSSAVNTEAFF; cdr3_nt: TGTGCCAGCAGCTCCGCGGTGAACACTGAAGCTTTCTTT
clone_size: .; j_call: TRBJ2-2; d_call: TRBD2; v_call: TRBV2; cdr3_aa: CATAGLAGGRLFF; cdr3_nt: TGTGCCACCGCCGGACTAGCGGGGGGCCGTCTGTTTTTT
clone_size: once; j_call: TRBJ1-2; d_call: .; v_call: TRBV15; cdr3_aa: CATSRDKHRARAGGYTF; cdr3_nt: TGTGCCACCAGCAGAGATAAACATAGGGCGAGGGCCGGGGGCTACACCTTC
clone_size: .; j_call: TRBJ1-4; d_call: .; v_call: TRBV21-1; cdr3_aa: CASSPPFHLHTINDQLFF; cdr3_nt: TGTGCCAGCAGCCCCCCCTTCCACCTCCATACTATAAATGACCAACTGTTTTTT
clone_size: .; j_call: TRBJ2-5; d_call: .; v_call: TRBV24-1; cdr3_aa: CATSDLAGRGETQYF; cdr3_nt: TGTGCCACCAGTGATTTGGCGGGCAGGGGAGAGACCCAGTACTTC
clone_size: once; j_call: TRBJ1-1; d_call: TRBD1; v_call: TRBV11-2; cdr3_aa: CASSLGQGAVLGTEAFF; cdr3_nt: TGTGCCAGCAGCTTAGGCCAGGGGGCGGTTTTGGGTACTGAAGCTTTCTTT